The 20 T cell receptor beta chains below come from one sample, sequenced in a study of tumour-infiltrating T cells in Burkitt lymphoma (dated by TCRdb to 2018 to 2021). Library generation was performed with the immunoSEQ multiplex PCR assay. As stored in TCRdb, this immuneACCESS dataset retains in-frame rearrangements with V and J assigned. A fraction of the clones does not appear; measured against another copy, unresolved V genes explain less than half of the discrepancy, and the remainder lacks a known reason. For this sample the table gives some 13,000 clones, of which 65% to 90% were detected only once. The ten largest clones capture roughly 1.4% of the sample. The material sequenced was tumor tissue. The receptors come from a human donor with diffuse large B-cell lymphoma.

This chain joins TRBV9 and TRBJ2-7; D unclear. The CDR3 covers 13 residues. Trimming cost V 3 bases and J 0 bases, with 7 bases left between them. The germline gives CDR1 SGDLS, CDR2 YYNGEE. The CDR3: CASSGNLSYEQYF. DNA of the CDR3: TGTGCCAGCAGCGGGAATCTCTCCTACGAGCAGTACTTC.

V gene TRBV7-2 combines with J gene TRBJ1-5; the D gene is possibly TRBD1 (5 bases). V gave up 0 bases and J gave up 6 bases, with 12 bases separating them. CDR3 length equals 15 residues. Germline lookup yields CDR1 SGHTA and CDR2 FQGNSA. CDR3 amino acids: CASSLAVGEGQPQHF. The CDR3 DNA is TGTGCCAGCAGCTTAGCAGTGGGGGAAGGTCAGCCCCAGCATTTT.

The CDR3 loop is CASSGGYAFF. In DNA, the CDR3 is TGTGCCAGCTCTGGGGGTTACGCTTTCTTT. The rearrangement links TRBV2 to TRBJ1-1; TRBD1 is a possible D gene (5 bases). Germline loops: CDR1 SNHLY, CDR2 FYNNEI. Trimming pared 8 bases from V and 11 bases from J, leaving 12 bases between. This CDR3 contains 10 residues.

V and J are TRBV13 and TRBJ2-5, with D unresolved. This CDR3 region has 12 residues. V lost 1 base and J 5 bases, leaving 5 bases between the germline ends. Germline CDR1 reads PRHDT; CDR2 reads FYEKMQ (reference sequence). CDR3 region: CASSLVLETQYF. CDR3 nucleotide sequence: TGTGCCAGCAGCTTAGTCTTGGAGACCCAGTACTTC.

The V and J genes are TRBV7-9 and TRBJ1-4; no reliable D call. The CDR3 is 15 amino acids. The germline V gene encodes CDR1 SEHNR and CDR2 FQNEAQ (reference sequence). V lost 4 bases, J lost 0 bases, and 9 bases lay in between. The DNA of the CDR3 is TGTGCCAGCAGCTATCCGTCTCCAACTAATGAAAAACTGTTTTTT. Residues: CASSYPSPTNEKLFF.

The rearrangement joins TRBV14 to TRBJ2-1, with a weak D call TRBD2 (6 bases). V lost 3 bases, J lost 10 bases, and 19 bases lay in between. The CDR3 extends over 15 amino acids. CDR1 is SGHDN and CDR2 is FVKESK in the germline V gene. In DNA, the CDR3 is TGTGCCAGCAGCCATCCGGGACTCGCCTTCGGGGAGCAGTTCTTC. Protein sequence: CASSHPGLAFGEQFF.

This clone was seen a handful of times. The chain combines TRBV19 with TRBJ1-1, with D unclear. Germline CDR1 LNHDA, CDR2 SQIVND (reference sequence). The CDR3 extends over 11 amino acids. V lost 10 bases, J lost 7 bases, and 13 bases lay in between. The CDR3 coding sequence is TGTGCCACCGAGAGGGCTCTTGAAGCTTTCTTT. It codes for CATERALEAFF.

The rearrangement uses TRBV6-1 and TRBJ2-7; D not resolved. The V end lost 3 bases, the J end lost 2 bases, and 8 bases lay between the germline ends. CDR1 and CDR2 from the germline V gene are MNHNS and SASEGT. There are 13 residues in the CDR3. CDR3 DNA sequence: TGTGCCAGCAGTGATTTTTACACCTACGAGCAGTACTTC. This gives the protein CASSDFYTYEQYF.

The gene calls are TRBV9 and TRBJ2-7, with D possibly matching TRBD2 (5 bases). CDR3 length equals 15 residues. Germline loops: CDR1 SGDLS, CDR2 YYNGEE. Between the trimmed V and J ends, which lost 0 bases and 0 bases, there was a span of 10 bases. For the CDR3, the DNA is TGTGCCAGCAGCGTAGAAGCGGCAAGCTCCTACGAGCAGTACTTC. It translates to CASSVEAASSYEQYF.

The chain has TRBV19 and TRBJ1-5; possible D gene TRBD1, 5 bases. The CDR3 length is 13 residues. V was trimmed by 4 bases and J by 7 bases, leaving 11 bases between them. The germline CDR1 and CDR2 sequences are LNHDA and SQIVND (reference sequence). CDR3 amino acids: CASSTAGGQPQHF. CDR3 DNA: TGTGCCAGTAGTACCGCCGGGGGACAGCCCCAGCATTTT.

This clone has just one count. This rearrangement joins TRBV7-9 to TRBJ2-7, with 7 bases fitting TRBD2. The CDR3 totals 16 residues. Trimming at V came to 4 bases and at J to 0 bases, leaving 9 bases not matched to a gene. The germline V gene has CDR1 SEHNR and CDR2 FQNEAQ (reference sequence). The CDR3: CASSSGGGVSSYEQYF. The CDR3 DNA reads TGTGCCAGCAGCTCCGGGGGAGGGGTGAGCTCCTACGAGCAGTACTTC.

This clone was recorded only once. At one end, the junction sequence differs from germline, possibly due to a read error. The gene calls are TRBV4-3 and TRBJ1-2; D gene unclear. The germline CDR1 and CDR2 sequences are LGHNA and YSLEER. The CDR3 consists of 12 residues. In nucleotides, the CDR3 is TGCGCCAGCAGCCAAGGAGGAGATGGTTACACCTTC. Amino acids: CASSQGGDGYTF.

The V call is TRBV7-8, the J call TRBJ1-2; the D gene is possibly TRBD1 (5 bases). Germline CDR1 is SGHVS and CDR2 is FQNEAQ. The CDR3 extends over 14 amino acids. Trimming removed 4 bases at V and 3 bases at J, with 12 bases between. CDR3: CASSSGTDYYGYTF. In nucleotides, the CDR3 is TGTGCCAGCAGCTCGGGGACGGATTACTATGGCTACACCTTC.

The CDR3: CASSEFGRNTGELFF. CDR3 bases: TGTGCCAGCAGTGAATTCGGTCGGAACACCGGGGAGCTGTTTTTT. J is TRBJ2-2 and V is TRBV25-1; D is unresolved. The CDR3 has 15 residues. The ends were cut back, 1 base at V and 1 base at J, with 7 bases in the middle. From germline, CDR1 is MGHDK and CDR2 SYGVNS.

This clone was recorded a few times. The CDR3 sequence is CASITGTGHLEQYF. The CDR3 nucleotides read TGTGCCAGCATTACCGGGACAGGGCATCTCGAGCAGTACTTC. The gene calls are TRBV2 and TRBJ2-7; 9 bases match TRBD1. The CDR3 extends over 14 amino acids. V gave up 7 bases and J gave up 6 bases; unmatched junction bases: 10. Germline loops: CDR1 SNHLY, CDR2 FYNNEI.

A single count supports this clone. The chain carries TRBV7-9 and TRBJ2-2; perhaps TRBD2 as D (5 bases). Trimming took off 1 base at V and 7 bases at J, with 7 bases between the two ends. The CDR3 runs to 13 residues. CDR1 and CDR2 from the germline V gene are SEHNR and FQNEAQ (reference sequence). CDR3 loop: CASSLGTGGELFF. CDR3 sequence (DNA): TGTGCCAGCAGCTTAGGGACTGGCGGGGAGCTGTTTTTT.

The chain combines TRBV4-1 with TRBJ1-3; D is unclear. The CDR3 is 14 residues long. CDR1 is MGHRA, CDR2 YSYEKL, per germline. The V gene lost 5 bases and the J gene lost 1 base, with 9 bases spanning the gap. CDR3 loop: CASSFPTSGNTIYF. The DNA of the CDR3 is TGCGCCAGCAGCTTTCCAACGTCTGGAAACACCATATATTTT.

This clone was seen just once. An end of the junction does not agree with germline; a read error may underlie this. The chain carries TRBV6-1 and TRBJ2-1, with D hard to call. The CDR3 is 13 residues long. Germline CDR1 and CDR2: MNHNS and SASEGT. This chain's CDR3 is CASSENLAALVLF. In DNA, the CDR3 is TGTGCCAGCAGTGAAAACCTGGCGGCCCTGGTCCTCTTC.

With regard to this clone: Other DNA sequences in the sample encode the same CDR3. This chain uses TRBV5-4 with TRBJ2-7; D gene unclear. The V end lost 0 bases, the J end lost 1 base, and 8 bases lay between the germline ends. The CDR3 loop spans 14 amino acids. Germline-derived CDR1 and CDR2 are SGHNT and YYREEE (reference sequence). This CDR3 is CASSLDRFSYEQYF. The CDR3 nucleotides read TGTGCCAGCAGCTTGGACAGATTTTCCTACGAGCAGTACTTC.

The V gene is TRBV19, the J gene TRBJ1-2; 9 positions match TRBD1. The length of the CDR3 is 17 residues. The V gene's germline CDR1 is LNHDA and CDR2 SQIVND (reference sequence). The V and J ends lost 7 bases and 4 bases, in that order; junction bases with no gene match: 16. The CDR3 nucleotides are TGTGCCAGTAAGGGGAGAATGTGGACAGGGGATAGCTATGGCTACACCTTC. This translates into CASKGRMWTGDSYGYTF.